This T cell receptor (beta chain) was recovered during a study of shared clonotypes between healthy human individuals. Points from the study as a whole: The researchers took only blood, and tissue repertoires probably look different.

The donors, healthy adults who were HIV-negative, had experienced no recent acute infections or vaccinations. A split of CD4+ cells into CD45RA+ naive and CD45RA-negative memory subsets was performed. Authors' processing steps: Owing to the provision of junction-only sequences devoid of quality scores by immunoSEQ, filtering differed. The table came from immunoSEQ multiplex PCR; TCRdb's copy has only in-frame clones and leaves some out. V and J calls and clone size are those listed in that table; D and trimming were worked out from the DNA. The sample consists of a few hundred thousand clones, 97% of them appearing once. Worth noting for this clone: Its antigen is unknown.

Sample: naive CD4+ T cells sorted from blood. As for subset: CD45RA+ positively selected. This clonotype was sampled from a woman under 40 in good health.

The DNA of the CDR3 is TGTGCCAGCTCACCACCGTACCAAGAGACCCAGTACTTC. Translated, it gives CASSPPYQETQYF. The chain carries TRBV18 and TRBJ2-5; D unresolved. CDR3 length equals 13 residues. Germline V gene data show CDR1 as KGHSH and CDR2 as LQKENI. The V gene lost 0 bases and the J gene lost 0 bases, with 2 bases spanning the gap.